The sequence of this T cell receptor beta chain was determined in a study of blood T cells in healthy people across ages. Broader study findings: Among long-lived donors, naive CD4+ cells were more numerous and diversity higher than in aged donors.

As to this clonotype: The antigen is undetermined.

Next came a second PCR, run for about 7 to 12 cycles, which used a sample-barcoded 5' primer along with a J-beta primer mix. A template-switch adaptor that had 12 random nucleotides put a tag on each cDNA molecule. TCRdb recomputed calls from the 5' RACE reads with MiXCR, one row per CDR3 protein. The table records about 1.1 million distinct CDR3 sequences, less than 45% of them present only once. The sequence derives from a man aged 18 to 29 in good health. Specimen: blood.

The CDR3 bases are TGTGCCAGCAGCTTAGACCGCCGGGGAGGAAAAAACACTGAAGCTTTCTTT. This codes for CASSLDRRGGKNTEAFF. The chain combines TRBV7-9 with TRBJ1-1; D is undetermined. CDR3 length equals 17 residues. V was clipped by 1 base and J by 2 bases, with 17 bases between them. Germline V gene data show CDR1 as SEHNR and CDR2 as FQNEAQ (reference sequence). The full variable domain, rest sourced from reference TRBV7-9 and TRBJ1-1, is DTGVSQNPRHKITKRGQNVTFRCDPISEHNRLYWYRQTLGQGPEFLTYFQNEAQLEKSRLLSDRFSAERPKGSFSTLEIQRTEQGDSAMYLCASSLDRRGGKNTEAFFGQGTRLTVV.